Below are 30 T cell receptor beta chains sequenced from a single sample in a study of shared clonotypes between healthy human individuals. Terminally differentiated effector memory CD45RA+ cells were excluded by CCR7 positive selection of CD45RO-negative cells. Only in-frame clones appear in the TCRdb table, and some are missing; sequencing was by immunoSEQ multiplex PCR. The sample yields about 2.2 million clones, just under 95% seen once. Sequences were obtained from naive CD8+ T cells from PBMCs. Receptor source: a man younger than 35 in good health. Some clones in this sample may be carry-over from other donors' samples.

The V call is TRBV28, the J call TRBJ1-1; D remains unclear. Looked up from germline, CDR1 is MDHEN and CDR2 is SYDVKM. Trimming cost V 2 bases and J 1 base, with 8 bases left between them. The CDR3 is 14 amino acids. CDR3 DNA: TGTGCCAGCAGTTTAAGATCTGCGAACACTGAAGCTTTCTTT. Protein product: CASSLRSANTEAFF.

The rearrangement links TRBV28 to TRBJ1-1; unclear D gene. This CDR3 region has 13 residues. Germline V gives CDR1 MDHEN, CDR2 SYDVKM. Trimming shortened V by 3 bases and J by 3 bases, and 8 bases separated the two germline ends. CDR3 in DNA: TGTGCCAGCAGTTTTCTGGCGGACACTGAAGCTTTCTTT. Protein product: CASSFLADTEAFF.

V is TRBV6-5 and J is TRBJ1-2; 7 positions agree with TRBD1. Germline trimming cut 1 base from V and 7 bases from J; bases unmatched to any gene: 3. The CDR3 is made up of 13 amino acids. Germline CDR1 MNHEY, CDR2 SVGAGI. CDR3 in DNA: TGTGCCAGCAGTTACTATACAGGGGTTGGCTACACCTTC. It encodes CASSYYTGVGYTF.

This sequence joins TRBV4-3 and TRBJ1-2; D perhaps matches TRBD1 (5 bases). Germline V gene data show CDR1 as LGHNA and CDR2 as YSLEER. This CDR3 contains 16 residues. V gave up 0 bases and J gave up 6 bases, with 17 bases separating them. CDR3 loop: CASSQDFWGFRDGYTF. DNA for the CDR3: TGCGCCAGCAGCCAAGATTTTTGGGGGTTTAGGGATGGCTACACCTTC.

The chain carries TRBV5-1 and TRBJ2-7; 8 nucleotides match TRBD2. CDR1 SGHRS and CDR2 YFSETQ come from the germline V gene. V was clipped by 9 bases and J by 5 bases; unmatched bases: 13. This CDR3 comprises 14 residues. In DNA, the CDR3 is TGCGCCACCCGAAATCTAGCGGGTGACCACGAGCAGTACTTC. Amino acids: CATRNLAGDHEQYF.

The rearrangement uses TRBV5-1 and TRBJ2-3; possible D gene TRBD1, 5 bases. The germline CDR1 and CDR2 sequences are SGHRS and YFSETQ. This CDR3 is 15 amino acids long. V was shortened by 0 bases and J by 2 bases, with 10 bases between the two germline ends. The CDR3 sequence: CASSLAGAITDTQYF. The CDR3 nucleotides are TGCGCCAGCAGCTTGGCTGGGGCTATCACAGATACGCAGTATTTT.

About this clone: The sample contains more than one DNA sequence encoding this CDR3. The chain carries TRBV4-1 and TRBJ1-1, with 8 nucleotides matching TRBD1. The V segment lost 1 base and the J segment 1 base; nucleotides outside the gene matches: 2. This CDR3 contains 15 residues. The germline gives CDR1 MGHRA, CDR2 YSYEKL. CDR3 sequence: CASSQAGQGNTEAFF. DNA for the CDR3: TGCGCCAGCAGCCAAGCTGGACAGGGGAACACTGAAGCTTTCTTT.

The chain is built from TRBV9 and TRBJ2-7; TRBD1 aligns across 11 bases. The V segment lost 4 bases and the J segment 6 bases; nucleotides outside the gene matches: 9. This CDR3 contains 15 residues. The V gene's germline CDR1 is SGDLS and CDR2 YYNGEE. For the CDR3, the DNA is TGTGCCAGCAGCCCACGGGACAGGGGGTTTATCGAGCAGTACTTC. Translated, it gives CASSPRDRGFIEQYF.

A single count supports this clone. The chain carries TRBV1 and TRBJ1-2; no DNA check was done on the table's D call, TRBD1. TRBV1 is marked as a pseudogene. The CDR3 extends over 18 amino acids. The CDR3 DNA follows: TGCACCAGCAGCCACGGACAGGGGACCCTCCTGGGGGACTATGGCTACACCTTC. This gives the protein CTSSHGQGTLLGDYGYTF.

The V gene is TRBV4-1, the J gene TRBJ2-1, with D possibly TRBD1 on 6 matching bases. The CDR3 extends over 17 amino acids. CDR1 and CDR2 (germline): MGHRA, YSYEKL. Trimming stripped 4 bases from V and 6 bases from J, with 22 bases between. CDR3 in amino acids: CASSLTITRGRFNEQFF. The CDR3 region has the DNA TGCGCCAGCAGCCTTACCATAACCAGGGGCCGGTTCAATGAGCAGTTCTTC.

The V and J genes are TRBV27 and TRBJ2-3; D ambiguous. Germline V gene data show CDR1 as MNHEY and CDR2 as SMNVEV (reference sequence). The V gene lost 3 bases and the J gene lost 2 bases, with 12 bases spanning the gap. CDR3 length: 15 residues. The CDR3 protein is CASSFLQTNTDTQYF. DNA of the CDR3: TGTGCCAGCAGTTTTTTACAGACGAACACAGATACGCAGTATTTT.

The chain carries TRBV7-8 and TRBJ2-7, with D perhaps TRBD1 (7 bases). CDR1 SGHVS and CDR2 FQNEAQ come from the germline V gene. This CDR3 spans 14 amino acids. V was trimmed by 4 bases and J by 2 bases, leaving 12 bases between them. The CDR3 DNA is TGTGCCAGCAGCTGGGGGGACAGCGCCTACGAGCAGTACTTC. Its translation is CASSWGDSAYEQYF.

The chain recombines TRBV5-4 with TRBJ2-7; tentatively, D is TRBD2 (6 bases). The germline V and J ends were trimmed by 5 bases and 7 bases, with 19 bases remaining between them. Germline lookup yields CDR1 SGHNT and CDR2 YYREEE (reference sequence). The CDR3 totals 14 residues. The DNA for the CDR3 is TGTGCCAGCAGTGCGGGGTTTCTACCTACGGAGCAGTACTTC. Translating it yields CASSAGFLPTEQYF. Full variable domain (missing parts from reference TRBV5-4 and TRBJ2-7): ETGVTQSPTHLIKTRGQQVTLRCSSQSGHNTVSWYQQALGQGPQFIFQYYREEENGRGNFPPRFSGLQFPNYSSELNVNALELDDSALYLCASSAGFLPTEQYFGPGTRLTVT.

The chain uses TRBV10-3 and TRBJ2-7; TRBD2 matches at 8 bases. Germline V gene data show CDR1 as ENHRY and CDR2 as SYGVKD. The ends lost 3 bases at V and 4 bases at J; junction bases unmatched: 8. CDR3 length equals 15 residues. The CDR3 DNA reads as TGTGCCATCAGTGACTCGCCTAGCGGGTCTTACGAGCAGTACTTC. Its protein product is CAISDSPSGSYEQYF.

The chain is built from TRBV9 and TRBJ2-3, with TRBD2 matching over 16 bases. The V segment lost 3 bases and the J segment 5 bases; nucleotides outside the gene matches: 6. The CDR3 extends over 17 amino acids. Germline CDR1 is SGDLS and CDR2 is YYNGEE. Here the CDR3 DNA reads TGTGCCAGCAGCGAAGGGACTAGCGGGAGGGCCGGAGATACGCAGTATTTT. Protein sequence: CASSEGTSGRAGDTQYF.

V and J are TRBV7-9 and TRBJ2-4; TRBD2 matches 10 bases. This CDR3 spans 14 amino acids. CDR1 is SEHNR and CDR2 is FQNEAQ in the germline V gene (reference sequence). With V trimmed by 8 bases and J by 8 bases, 9 bases remained unmatched. The CDR3 DNA sequence: TGTGCCAGCGGCGGGACTAGCGCCAGACACATTCAGTACTTC. Translating it yields CASGGTSARHIQYF.

The J gene is TRBJ1-5, the V gene TRBV12-2. TRBV12-2 is a documented pseudogene. The CDR3 totals 15 residues. The CDR3 region has the DNA TGTGCAAGTCGCCTCCGTCAGGGGGAGGGGCAGCCCCAGCATTTT. Translation gives CASRLRQGEGQPQHF.

The V and J genes are TRBV7-2 and TRBJ2-1; D is perhaps TRBD1 (5 bases). CDR1 and CDR2 from the germline V gene are SGHTA and FQGNSA. CDR3 length equals 13 residues. Deletions cut 5 bases from V and 2 bases from J, with 7 bases between. The CDR3 protein is CASSPTAYNEQFF. The CDR3 region has the DNA TGTGCCAGCAGCCCGACAGCCTACAATGAGCAGTTCTTC.

This clone appeared a single time. The rearrangement links TRBV12-2 to TRBJ2-3; the table's D gene call, TRBD2, was not cross checked with the DNA. TRBV12-2 is classified as a pseudogene. This CDR3 region has 16 residues. The CDR3 bases are TGTGCAAGTCGACCGGGACTAGCGGGAGAGGCAGATACGCAGTATTTT. Encoded protein: CASRPGLAGEADTQYF.

The chain employs TRBV5-1 and TRBJ2-1; TRBD1 or TRBD2 may be the D gene (6 bases each). The CDR3 length is 15 residues. Germline assignment: CDR1 SGHRS and CDR2 YFSETQ. Trimming shortened V by 2 bases and J by 3 bases, and 12 bases separated the two germline ends. DNA of the CDR3: TGCGCCAGCAGCTTTGGGGGGCCTGGCTACAATGAGCAGTTCTTC. Protein product: CASSFGGPGYNEQFF.

The chain uses TRBV29-1 and TRBJ2-1, with 10 positions matching TRBD2. CDR3 length: 15 residues. The junction had 12 bases not matched to a gene; V was cut back by 6 bases and J by 7 bases. Germline V gene data show CDR1 as SQVTM and CDR2 as ANQGSEA. CDR3 loop: CSVGRTSGADNEQFF. The CDR3 DNA sequence: TGCAGCGTGGGCCGAACTAGCGGGGCGGATAATGAGCAGTTCTTC.

The rearrangement joins TRBV7-9 to TRBJ1-5, with D maybe TRBD1 (6 bases). CDR1 is SEHNR and CDR2 is FQNEAQ in the germline V gene (reference sequence). CDR3 length: 15 residues. Trimming took off 5 bases at V and 7 bases at J, with 18 bases between the two ends. The CDR3 DNA sequence: TGTGCCAGCAGCAACGAAGGACAGAGGGCGCAGCCCCAGCATTTT. It translates to CASSNEGQRAQPQHF. Looking up the rest from reference TRBV7-9 and TRBJ1-5 gives the full variable domain: DTGVSQNPRHKITKRGQNVTFRCDPISEHNRLYWYRQTLGQGPEFLTYFQNEAQLEKSRLLSDRFSAERPKGSFSTLEIQRTEQGDSAMYLCASSNEGQRAQPQHFGDGTRLSIL.

This clone appeared once. The chain links TRBV19 to TRBJ2-7, with 10 bases fitting TRBD2. The CDR3 covers 15 residues. Trimming took 5 bases from V and 3 from J; bases not matched to a gene: 7. Germline CDR1 and CDR2: LNHDA and SQIVND (reference sequence). The CDR3 loop is CASSYWASGSYEQYF. In DNA form, the CDR3 reads TGTGCCAGTAGTTACTGGGCTAGCGGGAGCTACGAGCAGTACTTC.

Notes on this clone: The same CDR3 arises from other DNA sequences in this sample as well. This chain uses TRBV29-1 with TRBJ2-7; D possibly matches TRBD1 or TRBD2 (5 bases each). The V end lost 6 bases, the J end lost 3 bases, and 9 bases lay between the germline ends. This CDR3 has 11 residues. Germline CDR1 reads SQVTM; CDR2 reads ANQGSEA. The CDR3 coding sequence is TGCAGCGTAGCTGGGGGCTACGAGCAGTACTTC. Its translation is CSVAGGYEQYF.

The chain has TRBV27 and TRBJ2-3, with D possibly TRBD2 on 6 matching bases. The CDR3 runs to 14 residues. Germline values: CDR1 MNHEY, CDR2 SMNVEV (reference sequence). V was trimmed by 1 base and J by 5 bases, leaving 10 bases between them. The CDR3 sequence is CASSLWDSGDTQYF. The CDR3 DNA sequence: TGTGCCAGCAGTTTATGGGACTCCGGAGATACGCAGTATTTT.

The gene calls are TRBV4-1 and TRBJ2-4; D is uncertain. With 0 bases removed from V and 10 bases from J, the gap between germline ends came to 10 bases. Germline V gene sequence: CDR1 MGHRA, CDR2 YSYEKL. This CDR3 is built from 13 residues. As DNA, the CDR3 is TGCGCCAGCAGCCAAGACGCAGGTTCTATTCAGTACTTC. It codes for CASSQDAGSIQYF.

The chain recombines TRBV19 with TRBJ1-2, with D tentatively TRBD1 (6 bases). This CDR3 spans 10 amino acids. V lost 6 bases, J lost 8 bases, and 7 bases lay in between. The germline V gene encodes CDR1 LNHDA and CDR2 SQIVND (reference sequence). The CDR3 sequence: CASSQGGYTF. The DNA of the CDR3 is TGTGCCAGTAGCCAGGGGGGCTACACCTTC. Using reference TRBV19 and TRBJ1-2 for the parts outside the CDR3, the full variable domain is DGGITQSPKYLFRKEGQNVTLSCEQNLNHDAMYWYRQDPGQGLRLIYYSQIVNDFQKGDIAEGYSVSREKKESFPLTVTSAQKNPTAFYLCASSQGGYTFGSGTRLTVV.

The V call is TRBV6-5, the J call TRBJ1-1; D unresolved. Germline CDR1 reads MNHEY; CDR2 reads SVGAGI. V shed 6 bases and J shed 4 bases, with 6 bases lying between them. The CDR3 contains 11 residues. DNA of the CDR3: TGTGCCAGCAGCCATCTCACTGAAGCTTTCTTT. The encoded protein is CASSHLTEAFF.

The rearrangement uses TRBV27 and TRBJ2-4, with 9 positions matching TRBD1. The CDR3 is made up of 17 amino acids. CDR1 and CDR2 from the germline V gene are MNHEY and SMNVEV (reference sequence). J was trimmed by 1 base and V by 5 bases; bases with no gene match: 9. The CDR3 bases are TGTGCCAGCAGTCCCTACAGGGGGCTGAGGGCCAAAAACATTCAGTACTTC. Encoded protein: CASSPYRGLRAKNIQYF.

J is TRBJ1-5 and V is TRBV5-6; D is unresolved. Germline V gives CDR1 SGHDT, CDR2 YYEEEE. The CDR3 totals 15 residues. V lost 1 base and J 0 bases, leaving 8 bases between the germline ends. The CDR3 loop is CASSLWAVSNQPQHF. CDR3 nucleotides: TGTGCCAGCAGCTTGTGGGCAGTTAGCAATCAGCCCCAGCATTTT.